The clone carrying this T cell receptor (beta chain) was counted only a few times. The data were taken from a study of read filtering for tumor transcriptome and immune sequencing. From 300 to 450 ng of RNA, a library with molecular barcoded alpha/delta and beta/gamma adaptors was made. TCRdb independently ran MiXCR on the reads; one entry per CDR3 protein. The table has roughly 59,000 distinct CDR3 sequences, less than 20% seen once. V lost 3 bases, J lost 3 bases, and 11 bases lay in between. The CDR3 consists of 13 residues. Germline assignment: CDR1 SQVTM and CDR2 ANQGSEA. The gene calls are TRBV29-1 and TRBJ2-5; D perhaps matches TRBD1 (5 bases). The sequence was collected from a donor aged 40 or over with multiple myeloma. Sequences were obtained from a population of CD138-negative cells sorted from bone marrow. CDR3 in DNA: TGCAGCGTTGAGGAACAGGCCAAAGAGACCCAGTACTTC. The encoded protein is CSVEEQAKETQYF.